What follows are 10 T cell receptor beta chains derived from one specimen sequenced in a study of early T cells in non-severe SARS-CoV-2 infection. From the 5' RACE reads, TCRdb called clonotypes with MiXCR, one entry per CDR3 protein. In the table there are some 29,000 distinct CDR3 sequences, roughly 4.5% of which are singletons. The specimen sequenced was whole blood. All receptors derive from an adult who was a healthcare worker with PCR-confirmed SARS-CoV-2 infection or an uninfected control (not recorded which).

This clonotype was observed many times. This chain uses TRBV5-1 with TRBJ2-3; D remains ambiguous. Looked up from germline, CDR1 is SGHRS and CDR2 is YFSETQ. Trimming removed 4 bases from V and 1 base from J, with 13 bases in between. The CDR3 covers 15 residues. As DNA, the CDR3 is TGCGCCAGCAGCCAACAGAACTCGGGCACAGATACGCAGTATTTT. This encodes CASSQQNSGTDTQYF.

This clonotype was recorded at least ten times. V usage is TRBV9 and J usage is TRBJ1-6; D is unclear. V dropped 3 bases and J dropped 6 bases, with 7 bases sitting between them. Germline V gives CDR1 SGDLS, CDR2 YYNGEE. This CDR3 comprises 13 residues. In DNA, the CDR3 is TGTGCCAGCAGCGCCAACGTTAATTCACCCCTCCACTTT. It is translated as CASSANVNSPLHF. Filled out from reference TRBV9 and TRBJ1-6, the complete variable domain reads DSGVTQTPKHLITATGQRVTLRCSPRSGDLSVYWYQQSLDQGLQFLIQYYNGEERAKGNILERFSAQQFPDLHSELNLSSLELGDSALYFCASSANVNSPLHFGNGTRLTVT.

In this sample, this clonotype turned up many times. The chain links TRBV19 to TRBJ2-7; D uncertain. The CDR3 sequence is 12 residues long. The germline V gene encodes CDR1 LNHDA and CDR2 SQIVND (reference sequence). Trimming left V 6 bases short and J 5 bases short, with 11 bases between. The CDR3 bases are TGTGCCAGTAGGGCCTACAGCAACGAGCAGTACTTC. Protein sequence: CASRAYSNEQYF.

CDR3 protein: CASSRRFTGELFF. The CDR3 nucleotides read TGTGCCAGCAGCCGACGGTTCACCGGGGAGCTGTTTTTT. This sequence joins TRBV11-2 and TRBJ2-2; D call uncertain. Between the trimmed V and J ends, which lost 5 bases and 4 bases, there was a span of 8 bases. The CDR3 totals 13 residues. Germline V gives CDR1 SGHAT, CDR2 FQNNGV.

This clonotype was counted only a few times. In DNA form, the CDR3 reads TGCAGCGTTGAAACCAACTCCTACGAGCAGTACTTC. As protein: CSVETNSYEQYF. J is TRBJ2-7 and V is TRBV29-1; the D is unclear. V was trimmed by 2 bases and J by 0 bases, leaving 5 bases between them. The CDR3 contains 12 residues. Germline CDR1 and CDR2: SQVTM and ANQGSEA.

This clonotype was observed at least ten times. The chain carries TRBV10-3 and TRBJ2-1, with D perhaps given as TRBD1 or TRBD2 (6 bases each). The CDR3 runs to 15 residues. Trimming pared 8 bases from V and 4 bases from J, leaving 18 bases between. The germline V gene has CDR1 ENHRY and CDR2 SYGVKD. In DNA, the CDR3 is TGTGCCATCTCCGCCGGGGGCGCGGTATACAATGAGCAGTTCTTC. As protein: CAISAGGAVYNEQFF.

In its sample, this clonotype was seen many times. The chain joins TRBV27 to TRBJ1-2, with a tentative D call TRBD1 (5 bases). Germline V lookup: CDR1 MNHEY, CDR2 SMNVEV (reference sequence). CDR3 length: 14 residues. The V end lost 5 bases, the J end lost 8 bases, and 18 bases lay between the germline ends. The CDR3 DNA reads TGTGCCAGCAGTCCCCACCCGACGGGGACGGGCTACACCTTC. It translates to CASSPHPTGTGYTF.

This clonotype was counted many times. This chain joins TRBV3-1 and TRBJ2-7; maybe TRBD2 (7 bases). The CDR3 loop spans 13 amino acids. Germline lookup yields CDR1 LGHDT and CDR2 YNNKEL (reference sequence). Trimming stripped 5 bases from V and 7 bases from J, with 15 bases between. The CDR3 DNA is TGTGCCAGCAGCTTTACGGGGGGCCTAGAGCAGTACTTC. It yields the protein CASSFTGGLEQYF.

This clonotype was seen a few times. The chain has TRBV20-1 and TRBJ2-5, with a possible D match to TRBD2 (5 bases). The CDR3 contains 11 residues. Trimming cost V 5 bases and J 5 bases, with 9 bases left between them. Germline V CDR1 and CDR2: DFQATT, SNEGSKA (reference sequence). For the CDR3, the DNA is TGCAGTGCTCCGGACTTGGAGACCCAGTACTTC. It specifies CSAPDLETQYF.

Many counts were recorded for this clonotype. The rearrangement links TRBV6-1 to TRBJ1-1, with 7 bases identical to TRBD1. Germline V CDR1 and CDR2: MNHNS, SASEGT. V lost 6 bases to trimming and J lost 7 bases; unmatched junction nucleotides: 8. This CDR3 is built from 13 residues. The CDR3 loop reads CASRETGSHEAFF. The CDR3 nucleotides are TGTGCCAGCAGGGAGACAGGGTCGCATGAAGCTTTCTTT.